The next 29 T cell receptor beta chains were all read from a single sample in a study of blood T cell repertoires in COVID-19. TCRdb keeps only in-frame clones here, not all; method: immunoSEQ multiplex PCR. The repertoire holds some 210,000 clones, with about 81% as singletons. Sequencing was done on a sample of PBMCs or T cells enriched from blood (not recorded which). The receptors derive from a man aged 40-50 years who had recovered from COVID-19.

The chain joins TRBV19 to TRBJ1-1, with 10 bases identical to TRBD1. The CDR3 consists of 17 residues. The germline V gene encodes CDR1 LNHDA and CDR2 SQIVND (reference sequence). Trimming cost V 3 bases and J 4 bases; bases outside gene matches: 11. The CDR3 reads CASSIIPGQGWGTEAFF. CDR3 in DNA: TGTGCCAGTAGTATCATCCCGGGACAGGGGTGGGGCACTGAAGCTTTCTTT.

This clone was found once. The DNA for the CDR3 is TGCGCCAGCAGTGAGTCGACAGGGAGGTATTTT. Translated: CASSESTGRYF. The genes are TRBV10-2 and TRBJ2-3; 7 positions match TRBD1. J gave up 14 bases and V 0 bases, and 2 bases lay outside the gene matches. The germline CDR1 and CDR2 sequences are WSHSY and SAAADI. The CDR3 has 11 residues.

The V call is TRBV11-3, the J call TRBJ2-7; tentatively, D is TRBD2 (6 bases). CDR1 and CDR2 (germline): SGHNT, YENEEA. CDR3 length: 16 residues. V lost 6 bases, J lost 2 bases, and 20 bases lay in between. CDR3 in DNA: TGTGCCAGCAGTTCTTCCACCGGGAGACGTGCCTACGAGCAGTACTTC. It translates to CASSSSTGRRAYEQYF.

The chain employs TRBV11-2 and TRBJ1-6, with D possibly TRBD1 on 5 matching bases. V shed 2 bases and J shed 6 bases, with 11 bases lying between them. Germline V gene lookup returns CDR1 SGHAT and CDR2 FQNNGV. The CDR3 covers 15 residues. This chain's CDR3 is CASSLLAGPNSPLHF. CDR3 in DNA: TGTGCCAGCAGCTTACTCGCGGGGCCTAATTCACCCCTCCACTTT.

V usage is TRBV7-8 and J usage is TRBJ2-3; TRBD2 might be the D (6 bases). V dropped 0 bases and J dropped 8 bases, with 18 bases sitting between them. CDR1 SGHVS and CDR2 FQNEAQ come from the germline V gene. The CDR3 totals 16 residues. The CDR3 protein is CASSLARNLVGGTQYF. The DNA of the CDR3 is TGTGCCAGCAGCTTAGCCCGGAATTTGGTGGGGGGTACGCAGTATTTT.

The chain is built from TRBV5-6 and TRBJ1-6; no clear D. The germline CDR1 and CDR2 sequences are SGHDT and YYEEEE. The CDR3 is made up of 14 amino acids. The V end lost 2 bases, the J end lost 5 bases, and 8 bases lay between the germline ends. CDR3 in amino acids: CASSLYSHNSPLHF. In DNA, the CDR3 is TGTGCCAGCAGCTTATACAGCCATAATTCACCCCTCCACTTT.

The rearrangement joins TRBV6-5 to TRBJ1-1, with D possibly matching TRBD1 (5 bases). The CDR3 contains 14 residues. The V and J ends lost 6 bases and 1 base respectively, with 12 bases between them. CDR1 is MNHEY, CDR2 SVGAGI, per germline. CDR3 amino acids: CASSPIQGNTEAFF. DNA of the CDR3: TGTGCCAGCAGCCCAATCCAGGGGAACACTGAAGCTTTCTTT.

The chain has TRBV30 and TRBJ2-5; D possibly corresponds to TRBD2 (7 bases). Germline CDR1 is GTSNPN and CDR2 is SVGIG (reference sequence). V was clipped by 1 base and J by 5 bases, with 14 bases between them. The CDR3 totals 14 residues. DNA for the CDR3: TGTGCCTGGAGTGCGTGGGGGGGGCGGGAGACCCAGTACTTC. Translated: CAWSAWGGRETQYF.

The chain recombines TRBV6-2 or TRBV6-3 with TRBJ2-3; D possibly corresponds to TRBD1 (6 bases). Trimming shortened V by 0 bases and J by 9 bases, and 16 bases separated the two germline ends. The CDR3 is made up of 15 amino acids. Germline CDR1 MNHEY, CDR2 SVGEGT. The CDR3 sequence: CASSYSTDSRRTQYF. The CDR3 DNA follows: TGTGCCAGCAGTTACTCTACGGACAGTCGTAGAACGCAGTATTTT.

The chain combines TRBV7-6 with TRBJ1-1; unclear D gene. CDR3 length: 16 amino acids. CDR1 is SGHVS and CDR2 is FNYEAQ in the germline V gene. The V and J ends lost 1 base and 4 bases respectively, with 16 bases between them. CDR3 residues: CASSLDREFVTTEAFF. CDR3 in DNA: TGTGCCAGCAGCTTAGATCGGGAATTTGTGACCACTGAAGCTTTCTTT. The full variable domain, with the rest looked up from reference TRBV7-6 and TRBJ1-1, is GAGVSQSPRYKVTKRGQDVALRCDPISGHVSLYWYRQALGQGPEFLTYFNYEAQQDKSGLPNDRFSAERPEGSISTLTIQRTEQRDSAMYRCASSLDREFVTTEAFFGQGTRLTVV.

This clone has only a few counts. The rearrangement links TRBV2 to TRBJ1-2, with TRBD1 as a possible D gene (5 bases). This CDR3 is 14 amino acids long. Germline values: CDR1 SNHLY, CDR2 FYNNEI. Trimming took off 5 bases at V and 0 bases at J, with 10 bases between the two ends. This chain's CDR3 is CASSNQGTNYGYTF. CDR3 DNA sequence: TGTGCCAGCAGTAACCAGGGAACTAACTATGGCTACACCTTC.

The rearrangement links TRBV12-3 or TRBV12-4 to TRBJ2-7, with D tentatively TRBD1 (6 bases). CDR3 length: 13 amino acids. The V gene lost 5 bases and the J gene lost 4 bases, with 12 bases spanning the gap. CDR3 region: CASSIRGSYEQYF. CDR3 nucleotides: TGTGCCAGCAGTATCAGGGGTTCGTACGAGCAGTACTTC.

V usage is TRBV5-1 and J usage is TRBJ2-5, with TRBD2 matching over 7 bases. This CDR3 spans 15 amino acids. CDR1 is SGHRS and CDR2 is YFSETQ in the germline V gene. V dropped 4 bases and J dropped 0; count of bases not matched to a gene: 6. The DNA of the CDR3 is TGCGCCAGCAGCGCTAGCGGAAGCAACCAAGAGACCCAGTACTTC. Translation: CASSASGSNQETQYF.

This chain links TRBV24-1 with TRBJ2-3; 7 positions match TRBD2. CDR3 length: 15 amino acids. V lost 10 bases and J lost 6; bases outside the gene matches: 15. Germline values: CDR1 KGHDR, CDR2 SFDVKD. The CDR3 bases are TGTGCCACGGCAGCGGGGACGCCGAACATGGATACGCAGTATTTT. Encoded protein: CATAAGTPNMDTQYF.

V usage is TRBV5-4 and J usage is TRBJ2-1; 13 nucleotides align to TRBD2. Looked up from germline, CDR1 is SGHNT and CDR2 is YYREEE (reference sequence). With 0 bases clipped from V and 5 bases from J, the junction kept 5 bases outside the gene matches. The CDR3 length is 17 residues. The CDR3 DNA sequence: TGTGCCAGCAGCTTGGAACTAGCGGGAGGGGAAGACAATGAGCAGTTCTTC. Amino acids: CASSLELAGGEDNEQFF. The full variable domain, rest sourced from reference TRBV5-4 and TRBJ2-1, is ETGVTQSPTHLIKTRGQQVTLRCSSQSGHNTVSWYQQALGQGPQFIFQYYREEENGRGNFPPRFSGLQFPNYSSELNVNALELDDSALYLCASSLELAGGEDNEQFFGPGTRLTVL.

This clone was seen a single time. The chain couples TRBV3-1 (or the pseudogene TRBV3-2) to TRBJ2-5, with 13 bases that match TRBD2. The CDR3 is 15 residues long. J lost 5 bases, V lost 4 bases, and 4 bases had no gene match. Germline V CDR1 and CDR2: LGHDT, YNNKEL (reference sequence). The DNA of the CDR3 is TGTGCCAGCAGCCGGAGGACTAGCGGGAGTGAGACCCAGTACTTC. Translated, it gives CASSRRTSGSETQYF.

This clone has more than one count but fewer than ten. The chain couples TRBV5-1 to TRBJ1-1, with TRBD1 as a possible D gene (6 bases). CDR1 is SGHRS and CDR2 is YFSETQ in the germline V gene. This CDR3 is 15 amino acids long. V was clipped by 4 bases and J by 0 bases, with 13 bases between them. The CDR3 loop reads CASSGGHPMNTEAFF. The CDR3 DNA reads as TGCGCCAGCAGCGGGGGACATCCTATGAACACTGAAGCTTTCTTT.

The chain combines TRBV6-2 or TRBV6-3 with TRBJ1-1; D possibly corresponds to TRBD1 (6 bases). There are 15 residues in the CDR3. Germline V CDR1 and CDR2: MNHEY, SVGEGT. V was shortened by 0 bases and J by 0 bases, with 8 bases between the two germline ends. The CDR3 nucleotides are TGTGCCAGCAGTTACTCGGGGGCCCTGAACACTGAAGCTTTCTTT. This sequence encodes CASSYSGALNTEAFF.

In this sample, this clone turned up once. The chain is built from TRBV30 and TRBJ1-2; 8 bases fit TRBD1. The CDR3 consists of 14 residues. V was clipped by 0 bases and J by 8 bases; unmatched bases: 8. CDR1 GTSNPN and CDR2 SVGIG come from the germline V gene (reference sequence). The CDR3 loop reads CAWSVLQGAAGYTF. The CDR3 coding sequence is TGTGCCTGGAGTGTACTTCAGGGGGCGGCCGGCTACACCTTC.

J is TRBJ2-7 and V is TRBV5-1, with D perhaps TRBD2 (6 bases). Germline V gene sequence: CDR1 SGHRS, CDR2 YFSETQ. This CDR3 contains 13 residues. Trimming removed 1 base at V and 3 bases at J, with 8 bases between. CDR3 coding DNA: TGCGCCAGCAGCTTGATGCGGGACTACGAGCAGTACTTC. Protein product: CASSLMRDYEQYF.

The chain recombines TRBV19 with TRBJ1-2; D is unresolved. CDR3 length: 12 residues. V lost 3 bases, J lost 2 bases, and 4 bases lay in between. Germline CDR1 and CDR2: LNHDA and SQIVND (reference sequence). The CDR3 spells CASSIQNYGYTF. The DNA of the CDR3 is TGTGCCAGTAGTATCCAGAACTATGGCTACACCTTC.

The CDR3: CASSFGTAEQYF. DNA of the CDR3: TGTGCCAGCAGCTTTGGGACAGCCGAGCAGTACTTC. The genes are TRBV7-8 and TRBJ2-7, with 7 bases lining up with TRBD1. V gave up 3 bases and J gave up 6 bases; unmatched junction bases: 2. This CDR3 comprises 12 residues. Germline V gene lookup returns CDR1 SGHVS and CDR2 FQNEAQ.

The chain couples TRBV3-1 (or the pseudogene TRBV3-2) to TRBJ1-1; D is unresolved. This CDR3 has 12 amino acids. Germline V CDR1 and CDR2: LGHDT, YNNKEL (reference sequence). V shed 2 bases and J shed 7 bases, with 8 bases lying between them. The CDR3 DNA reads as TGTGCCAGCAGCCAAACAACCCATGAAGCTTTCTTT. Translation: CASSQTTHEAFF.

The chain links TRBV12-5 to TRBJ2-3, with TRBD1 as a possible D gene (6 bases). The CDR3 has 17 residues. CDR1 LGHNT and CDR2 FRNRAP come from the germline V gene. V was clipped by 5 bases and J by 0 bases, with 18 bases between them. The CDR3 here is CASGAPTTGPSTDTQYF. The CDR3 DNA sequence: TGTGCTAGTGGTGCACCAACGACAGGTCCTAGCACAGATACGCAGTATTTT.

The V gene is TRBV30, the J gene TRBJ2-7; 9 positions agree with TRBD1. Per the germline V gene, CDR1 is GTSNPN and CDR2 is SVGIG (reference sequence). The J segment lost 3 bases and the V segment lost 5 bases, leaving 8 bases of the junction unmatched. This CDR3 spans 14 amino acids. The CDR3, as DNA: TGTGCCTGGGGAGGGACAGGGACTTTCTACGAGCAGTACTTC. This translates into CAWGGTGTFYEQYF.

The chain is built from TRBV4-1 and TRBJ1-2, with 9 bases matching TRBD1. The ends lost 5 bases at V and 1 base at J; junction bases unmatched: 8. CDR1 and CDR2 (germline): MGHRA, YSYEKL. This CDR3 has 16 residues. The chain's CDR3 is CASSYRTGASNYGYTF. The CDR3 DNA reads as TGCGCCAGCAGCTACCGGACAGGGGCCAGTAACTATGGCTACACCTTC.

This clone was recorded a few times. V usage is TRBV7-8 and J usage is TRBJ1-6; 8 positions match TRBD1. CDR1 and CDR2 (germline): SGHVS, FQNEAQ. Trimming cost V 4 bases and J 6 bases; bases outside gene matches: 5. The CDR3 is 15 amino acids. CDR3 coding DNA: TGTGCCAGCAGCTCGCTTCAGGGGGCTAATTCACCCCTCCACTTT. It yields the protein CASSSLQGANSPLHF.

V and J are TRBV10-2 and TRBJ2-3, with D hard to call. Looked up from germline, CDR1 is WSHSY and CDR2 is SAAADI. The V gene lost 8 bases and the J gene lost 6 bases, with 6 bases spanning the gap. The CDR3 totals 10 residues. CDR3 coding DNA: TGCGCCAGCGCGAGCGATACGCAGTATTTT. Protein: CASASDTQYF.

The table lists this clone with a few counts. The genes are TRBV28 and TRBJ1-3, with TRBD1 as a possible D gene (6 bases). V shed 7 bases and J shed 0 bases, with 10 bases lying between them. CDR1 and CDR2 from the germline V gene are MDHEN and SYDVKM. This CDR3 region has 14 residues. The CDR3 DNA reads TGTGCCAGCAACAGGGCTAGCTCTGGAAACACCATATATTTT. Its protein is CASNRASSGNTIYF.